The 15 T cell receptor beta chains in this list originate from one sample, sequenced in a study of control samples from healthy donors and cancer patients. TCRdb keeps only in-frame clones here, not all; method: immunoSEQ multiplex PCR. In the table there are roughly 200,000 clones, 85% to 95% of which are singletons. Sequencing used blood. These receptors originate from a man in his fifties or sixties in good health.

V usage is TRBV9 and J usage is TRBJ1-2, with 7 bases that match TRBD1. Trimming took 3 bases from V and 4 from J; bases not matched to a gene: 6. The CDR3 loop spans 14 amino acids. Germline V gene lookup returns CDR1 SGDLS and CDR2 YYNGEE. This chain's CDR3 is CASSARGQFYGYTF. The CDR3 coding sequence is TGTGCCAGCAGCGCCCGGGGACAGTTCTATGGCTACACCTTC.

The chain has TRBV6-5 and TRBJ2-7; D is perhaps TRBD2 (5 bases). With 8 bases removed from V and 4 bases from J, the gap between germline ends came to 18 bases. Per the germline V gene, CDR1 is MNHEY and CDR2 is SVGAGI. This CDR3 has 14 amino acids. The CDR3 loop reads CASSGGSLQYEQYV. CDR3 in DNA: TGTGCCAGCTCAGGAGGTAGCCTTCAATACGAGCAGTACGTC.

The chain joins TRBV18 to TRBJ1-4, with 11 bases identical to TRBD1. The germline gives CDR1 KGHSH, CDR2 LQKENI. The CDR3 runs to 15 residues. V was clipped by 3 bases and J by 4 bases; unmatched bases: 1. This chain's CDR3 is CASSPGTGGNEKLFF. CDR3 nucleotide sequence: TGTGCCAGCTCACCTGGGACAGGGGGTAATGAAAAACTGTTTTTT.

The rearrangement joins TRBV7-2 to TRBJ1-1; 7 nucleotides match TRBD1. The CDR3 has 15 residues. Trimming removed 4 bases from V and 1 base from J; junction bases left unmatched: 6. The V gene's germline CDR1 is SGHTA and CDR2 FQGNSA. The CDR3 DNA sequence: TGTGCCAGCAGCTCCGAGGGGGCCCGGAACACTGAAGCTTTCTTT. Translating gives CASSSEGARNTEAFF.

This sequence joins TRBV5-1 and TRBJ2-3; 9 bases are shared with TRBD1. Germline V gene sequence: CDR1 SGHRS, CDR2 YFSETQ. The CDR3 sequence is 15 residues long. The V and J ends lost 3 bases and 1 base, in that order; junction bases with no gene match: 3. CDR3 amino acids: CASSWTGVGTDTQYF. The CDR3 bases are TGCGCCAGCAGCTGGACAGGGGTCGGCACAGATACGCAGTATTTT.

The rearrangement links TRBV7-2 to TRBJ1-2; D gene unclear. V was trimmed by 1 base and J by 7 bases, leaving 13 bases between them. This CDR3 region has 14 residues. Germline CDR1 SGHTA, CDR2 FQGNSA. The CDR3 nucleotides are TGTGCCAGCAGCTTAGTTCAAAGGTTGGGTGGCTACACCTTC. Encoded protein: CASSLVQRLGGYTF.

This chain joins TRBV6-5 and TRBJ1-2; D is perhaps TRBD1 (5 bases). Germline-derived CDR1 and CDR2 are MNHEY and SVGAGI. The CDR3 has 13 amino acids. Trimming stripped 6 bases from V and 3 bases from J, with 11 bases between. The CDR3 sequence is CASRTPGHYGYTF. In nucleotides, the CDR3 is TGTGCCAGCAGGACCCCAGGGCACTATGGCTACACCTTC.

The J gene is TRBJ2-1, the V gene TRBV27, with unresolved D. The germline gives CDR1 MNHEY, CDR2 SMNVEV (reference sequence). CDR3 length equals 13 residues. Trimming stripped 0 bases from V and 7 bases from J, with 7 bases between. CDR3 amino acids: CASSLSAGNEQFF. CDR3 coding DNA: TGTGCCAGCAGTTTATCGGCCGGTAATGAGCAGTTCTTC.

The chain links TRBV2 to TRBJ1-1; D is uncertain. This CDR3 region has 12 residues. Germline lookup yields CDR1 SNHLY and CDR2 FYNNEI. Trimming cost V 2 bases and J 10 bases, with 11 bases left between them. The DNA of the CDR3 is TGTGCCAGCAGTGAACAGACGGTTTTAGCTTTCTTT. This sequence encodes CASSEQTVLAFF.

The chain is built from TRBV5-1 and TRBJ1-3; D gene ambiguous. Germline values: CDR1 SGHRS, CDR2 YFSETQ. The CDR3 spans 15 residues. V was cut by 0 bases and J by 0 bases, with 7 bases left in between. CDR3 amino acids: CASSLGESSGNTIYF. The CDR3 DNA sequence: TGCGCCAGCAGCTTGGGTGAGAGCTCTGGAAACACCATATATTTT.

The rearrangement uses TRBV5-1 and TRBJ2-1; D perhaps matches TRBD1 (5 bases). The CDR3 extends over 13 amino acids. Germline CDR1 SGHRS, CDR2 YFSETQ. Trimming removed 6 bases at V and 8 bases at J, with 15 bases between. The CDR3 nucleotides read TGCGCCAGCACAGTCTTGGGGCGCGATGAGCAGTTCTTC. Translating gives CASTVLGRDEQFF. Variable domain in full (rest from reference TRBV5-1 and TRBJ2-1): KAGVTQTPRYLIKTRGQQVTLSCSPISGHRSVSWYQQTPGQGLQFLFEYFSETQRNKGNFPGRFSGRQFSNSRSEMNVSTLELGDSALYLCASTVLGRDEQFFGPGTRLTVL.

The chain recombines TRBV28 with TRBJ2-7; the match to TRBD1 covers 8 bases. CDR3 size: 16 residues. The germline V gene encodes CDR1 MDHEN and CDR2 SYDVKM. Trimming took 7 bases from V and 2 from J; bases not matched to a gene: 13. CDR3 coding DNA: TGTGCCAGCACAGACAGGGGCAAAACCCTTACCTACGAGCAGTACTTC. Its translation: CASTDRGKTLTYEQYF.

The chain combines TRBV5-4 with TRBJ1-2; perhaps TRBD1 as D (6 bases). The CDR3 covers 16 residues. Trimming took off 4 bases at V and 4 bases at J, with 20 bases between the two ends. Germline CDR1 is SGHNT and CDR2 is YYREEE (reference sequence). For the CDR3, the DNA is TGTGCCAGCAGCCCCGGTGGGGGGGCAGTTGCCTATGGCTACACCTTC. The encoded protein is CASSPGGGAVAYGYTF.

The chain is built from TRBV9 and TRBJ2-2, with D perhaps matching TRBD2 (6 bases). V dropped 2 bases and J dropped 1 base, with 12 bases sitting between them. This CDR3 is built from 16 residues. The V gene's germline CDR1 is SGDLS and CDR2 YYNGEE. CDR3 bases: TGTGCCAGCAGCGTCGGGACGGGACTGAACACCGGGGAGCTGTTTTTT. This gives the protein CASSVGTGLNTGELFF.

This rearrangement joins TRBV2 to TRBJ1-6; 9 bases agree with TRBD1. Germline CDR1 reads SNHLY; CDR2 reads FYNNEI. V was pared by 10 bases and J by 9 bases, with 7 bases of the junction left unmatched. This CDR3 contains 13 residues. In DNA form, the CDR3 reads TGTGCCACCTCCGGGACAGGGAGTTCACCCCTCCACTTT. As protein: CATSGTGSSPLHF.